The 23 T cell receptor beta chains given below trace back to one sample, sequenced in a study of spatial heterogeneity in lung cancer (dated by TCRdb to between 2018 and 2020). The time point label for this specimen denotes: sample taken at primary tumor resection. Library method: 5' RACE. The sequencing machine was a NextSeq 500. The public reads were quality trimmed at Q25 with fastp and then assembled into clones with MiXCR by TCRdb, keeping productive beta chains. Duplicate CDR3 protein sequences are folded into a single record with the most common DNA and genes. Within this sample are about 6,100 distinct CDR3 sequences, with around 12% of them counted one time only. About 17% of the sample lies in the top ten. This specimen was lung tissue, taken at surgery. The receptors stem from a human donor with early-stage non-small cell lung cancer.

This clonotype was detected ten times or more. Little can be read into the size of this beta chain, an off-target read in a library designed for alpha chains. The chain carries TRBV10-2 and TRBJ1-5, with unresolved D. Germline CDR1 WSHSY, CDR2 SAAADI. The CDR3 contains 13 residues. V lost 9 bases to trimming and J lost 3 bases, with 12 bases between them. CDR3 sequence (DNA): TGCGCCAGTAGTCAGGAGTCCAATCAGCCCCAGCATTTT. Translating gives CASSQESNQPQHF.

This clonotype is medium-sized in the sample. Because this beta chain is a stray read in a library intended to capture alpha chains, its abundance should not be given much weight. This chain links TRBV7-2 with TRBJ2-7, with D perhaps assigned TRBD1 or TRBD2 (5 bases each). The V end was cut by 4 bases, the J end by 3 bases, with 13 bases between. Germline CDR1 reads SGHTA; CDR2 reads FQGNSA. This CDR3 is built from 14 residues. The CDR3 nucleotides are TGTGCCAGCAGCTCCGGGGCAGGGAACTACGAGCAGTACTTC. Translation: CASSSGAGNYEQYF.

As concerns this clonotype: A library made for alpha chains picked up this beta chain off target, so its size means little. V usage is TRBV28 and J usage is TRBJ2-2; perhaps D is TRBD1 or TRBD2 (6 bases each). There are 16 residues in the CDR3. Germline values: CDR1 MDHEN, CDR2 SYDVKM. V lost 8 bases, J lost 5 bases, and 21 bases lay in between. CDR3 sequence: CASGSSSGAGTGELFF. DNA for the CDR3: TGTGCCAGCGGTTCCTCTTCGGGGGCGGGAACCGGGGAGCTGTTTTTT.

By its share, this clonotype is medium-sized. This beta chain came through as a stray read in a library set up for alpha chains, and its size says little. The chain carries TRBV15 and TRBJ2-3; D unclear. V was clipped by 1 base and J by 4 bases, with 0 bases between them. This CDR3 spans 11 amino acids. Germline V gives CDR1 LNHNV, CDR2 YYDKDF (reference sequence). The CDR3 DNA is TGTGCCACCAGCAGAGCAGATACGCAGTATTTT. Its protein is CATSRADTQYF.

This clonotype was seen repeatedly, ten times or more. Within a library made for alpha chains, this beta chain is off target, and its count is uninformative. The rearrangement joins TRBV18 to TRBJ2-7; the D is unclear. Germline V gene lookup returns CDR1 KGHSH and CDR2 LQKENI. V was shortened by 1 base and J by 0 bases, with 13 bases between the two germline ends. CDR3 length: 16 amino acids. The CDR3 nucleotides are TGTGCCAGCTCACCACAATCTCCAGCCAGCTCCTACGAGCAGTACTTC. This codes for CASSPQSPASSYEQYF.

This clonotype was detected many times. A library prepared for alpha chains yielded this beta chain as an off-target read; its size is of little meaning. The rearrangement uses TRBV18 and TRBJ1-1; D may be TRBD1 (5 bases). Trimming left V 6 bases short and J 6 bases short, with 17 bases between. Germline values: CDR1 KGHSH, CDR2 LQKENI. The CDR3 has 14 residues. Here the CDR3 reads CASSRDRSGAEAFF. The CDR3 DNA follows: TGTGCCAGCTCCAGAGACAGAAGTGGAGCTGAAGCTTTCTTT.

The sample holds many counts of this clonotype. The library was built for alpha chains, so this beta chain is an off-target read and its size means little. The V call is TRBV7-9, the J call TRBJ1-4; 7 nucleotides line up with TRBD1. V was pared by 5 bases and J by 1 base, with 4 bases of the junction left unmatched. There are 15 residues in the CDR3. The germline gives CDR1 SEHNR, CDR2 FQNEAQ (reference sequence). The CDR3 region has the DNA TGTGCCAGCAGCAAGACAGGGCTAACTAATGAAAAACTGTTTTTT. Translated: CASSKTGLTNEKLFF.

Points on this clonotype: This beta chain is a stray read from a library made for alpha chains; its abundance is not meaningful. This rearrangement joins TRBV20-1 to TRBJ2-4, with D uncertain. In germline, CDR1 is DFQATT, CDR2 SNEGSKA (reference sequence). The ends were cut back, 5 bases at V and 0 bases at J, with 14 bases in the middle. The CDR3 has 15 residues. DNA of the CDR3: TGCAGTGCTCCCAAGCAGCTACTAGCCAAAAACATTCAGTACTTC. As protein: CSAPKQLLAKNIQYF.

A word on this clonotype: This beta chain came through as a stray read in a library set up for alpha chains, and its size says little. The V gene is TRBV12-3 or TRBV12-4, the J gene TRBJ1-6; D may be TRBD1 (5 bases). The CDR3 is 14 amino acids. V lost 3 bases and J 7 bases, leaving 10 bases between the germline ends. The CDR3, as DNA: TGTGCCAGCAGTTTGAGAGGGGAAAATTCACCCCTCCACTTT. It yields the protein CASSLRGENSPLHF.

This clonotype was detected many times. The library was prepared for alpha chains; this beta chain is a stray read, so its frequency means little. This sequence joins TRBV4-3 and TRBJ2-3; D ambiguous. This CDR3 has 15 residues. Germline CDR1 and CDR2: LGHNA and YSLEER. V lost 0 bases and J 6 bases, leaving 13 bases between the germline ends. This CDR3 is CASSQETGLSDTQYF. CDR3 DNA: TGCGCCAGCAGCCAAGAAACCGGGCTTTCGGATACGCAGTATTTT.

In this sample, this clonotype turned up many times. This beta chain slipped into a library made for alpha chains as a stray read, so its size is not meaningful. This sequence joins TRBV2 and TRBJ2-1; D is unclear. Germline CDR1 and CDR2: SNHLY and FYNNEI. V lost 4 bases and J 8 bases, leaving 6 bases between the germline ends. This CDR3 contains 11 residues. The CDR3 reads CASSVRDEQFF. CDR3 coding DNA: TGTGCCAGCAGTGTAAGGGATGAGCAGTTCTTC. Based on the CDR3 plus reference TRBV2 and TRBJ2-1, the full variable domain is EPEVTQTPSHQVTQMGQEVILRCVPISNHLYFYWYRQILGQKVEFLVSFYNNEISEKSEIFDDQFSVERPDGSNFTLKIRSTKLEDSAMYFCASSVRDEQFFGPGTRLTVL.

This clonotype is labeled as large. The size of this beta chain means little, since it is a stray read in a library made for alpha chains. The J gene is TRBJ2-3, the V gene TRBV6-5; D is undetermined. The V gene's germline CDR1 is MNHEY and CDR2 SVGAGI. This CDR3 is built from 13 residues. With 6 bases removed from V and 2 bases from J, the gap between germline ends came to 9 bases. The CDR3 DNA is TGTGCCAGCAGCCCGGACGTCACAGATACGCAGTATTTT. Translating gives CASSPDVTDTQYF.

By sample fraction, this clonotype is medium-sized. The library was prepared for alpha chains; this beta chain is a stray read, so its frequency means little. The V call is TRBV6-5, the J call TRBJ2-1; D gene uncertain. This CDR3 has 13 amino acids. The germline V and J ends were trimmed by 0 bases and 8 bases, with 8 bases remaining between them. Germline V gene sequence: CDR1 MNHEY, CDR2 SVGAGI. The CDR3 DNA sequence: TGTGCCAGCAGTTACTCGATGTCATATGAGCAGTTCTTC. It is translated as CASSYSMSYEQFF.

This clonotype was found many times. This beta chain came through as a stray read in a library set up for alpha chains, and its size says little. CDR3 coding DNA: TGCAGTGCTAGAATACATGGACTAGCGGGAGAAGCAGATACGCAGTATTTT. Protein: CSARIHGLAGEADTQYF. V usage is TRBV20-1 and J usage is TRBJ2-3; 13 bases map to TRBD2. Germline CDR1 reads DFQATT; CDR2 reads SNEGSKA (reference sequence). The CDR3 has 17 residues. The V segment lost 2 bases and the J segment 4 bases; nucleotides outside the gene matches: 9.

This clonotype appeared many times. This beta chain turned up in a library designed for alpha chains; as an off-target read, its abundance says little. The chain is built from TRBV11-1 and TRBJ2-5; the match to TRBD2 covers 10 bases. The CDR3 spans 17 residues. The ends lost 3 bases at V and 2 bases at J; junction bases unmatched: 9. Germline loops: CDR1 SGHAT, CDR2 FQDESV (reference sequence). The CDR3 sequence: CASSFQTLAGSQETQYF. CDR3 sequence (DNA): TGTGCCAGCAGCTTCCAGACACTAGCGGGAAGTCAAGAGACCCAGTACTTC.

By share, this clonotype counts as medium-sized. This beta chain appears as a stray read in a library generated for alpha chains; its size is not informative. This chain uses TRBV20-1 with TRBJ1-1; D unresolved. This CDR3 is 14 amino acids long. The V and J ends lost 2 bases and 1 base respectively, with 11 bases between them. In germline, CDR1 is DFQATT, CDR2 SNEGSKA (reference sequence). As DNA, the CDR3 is TGCAGTGCTAGAAGTGCTAGAACGAACACTGAAGCTTTCTTT. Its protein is CSARSARTNTEAFF.

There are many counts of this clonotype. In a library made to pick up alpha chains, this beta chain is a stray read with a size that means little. CDR3 residues: CSVAPTRKETQYF. In nucleotides, the CDR3 is TGCAGCGTGGCACCGACTAGGAAAGAGACCCAGTACTTC. The chain uses TRBV29-1 and TRBJ2-5; D perhaps matches TRBD2 (6 bases). Germline lookup yields CDR1 SQVTM and CDR2 ANQGSEA. The CDR3 runs to 13 residues. With 6 bases removed from V and 3 bases from J, the gap between germline ends came to 14 bases. The full variable domain, rest sourced from reference TRBV29-1 and TRBJ2-5, is SAVISQKPSRDICQRGTSLTIQCQVDSQVTMMFWYRQQPGQSLTLIATANQGSEATYESGFVIDKFPISRPNLTFSTLTVSNMSPEDSSIYLCSVAPTRKETQYFGPGTRLLVL.

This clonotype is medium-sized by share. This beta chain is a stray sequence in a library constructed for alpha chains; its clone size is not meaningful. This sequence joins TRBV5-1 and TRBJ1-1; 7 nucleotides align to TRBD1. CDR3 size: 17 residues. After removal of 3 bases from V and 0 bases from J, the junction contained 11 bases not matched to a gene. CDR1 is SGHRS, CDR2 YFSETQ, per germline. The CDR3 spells CASSYSSSGTVNTEAFF. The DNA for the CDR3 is TGCGCCAGCAGCTATTCTAGCTCCGGGACAGTGAACACTGAAGCTTTCTTT. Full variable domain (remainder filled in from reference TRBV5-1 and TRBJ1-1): KAGVTQTPRYLIKTRGQQVTLSCSPISGHRSVSWYQQTPGQGLQFLFEYFSETQRNKGNFPGRFSGRQFSNSRSEMNVSTLELGDSALYLCASSYSSSGTVNTEAFFGQGTRLTVV.

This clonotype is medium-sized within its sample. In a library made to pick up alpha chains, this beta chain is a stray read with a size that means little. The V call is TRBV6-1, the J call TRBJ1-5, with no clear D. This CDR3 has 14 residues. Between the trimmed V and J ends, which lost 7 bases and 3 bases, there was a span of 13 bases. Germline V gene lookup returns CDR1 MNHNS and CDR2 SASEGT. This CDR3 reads CASTEQMDNQPQHF. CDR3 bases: TGTGCCAGCACCGAGCAGATGGACAATCAGCCCCAGCATTTT.

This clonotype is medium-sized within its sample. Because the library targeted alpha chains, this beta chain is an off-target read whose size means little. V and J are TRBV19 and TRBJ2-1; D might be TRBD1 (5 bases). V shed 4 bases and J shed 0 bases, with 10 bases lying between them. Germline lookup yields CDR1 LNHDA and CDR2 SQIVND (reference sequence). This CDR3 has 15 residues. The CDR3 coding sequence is TGTGCCAGTAGTAGAACAGGCAGCTCCTACAATGAGCAGTTCTTC. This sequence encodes CASSRTGSSYNEQFF.

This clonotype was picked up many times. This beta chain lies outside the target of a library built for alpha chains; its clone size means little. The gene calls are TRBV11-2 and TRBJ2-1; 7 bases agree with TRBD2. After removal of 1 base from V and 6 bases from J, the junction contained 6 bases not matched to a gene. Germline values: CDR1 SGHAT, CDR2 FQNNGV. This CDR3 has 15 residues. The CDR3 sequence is CASSLGLAEINEQFF. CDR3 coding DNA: TGTGCCAGCAGCTTAGGTCTAGCGGAAATCAATGAGCAGTTCTTC.

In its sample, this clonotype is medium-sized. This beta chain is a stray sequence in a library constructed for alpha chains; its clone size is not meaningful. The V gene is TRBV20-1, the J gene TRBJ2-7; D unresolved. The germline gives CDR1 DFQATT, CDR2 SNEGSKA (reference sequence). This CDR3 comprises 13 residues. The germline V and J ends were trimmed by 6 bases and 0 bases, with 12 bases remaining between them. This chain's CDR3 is CSAMTHSSYEQYF. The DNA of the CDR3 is TGCAGTGCCATGACCCATAGCTCCTACGAGCAGTACTTC.

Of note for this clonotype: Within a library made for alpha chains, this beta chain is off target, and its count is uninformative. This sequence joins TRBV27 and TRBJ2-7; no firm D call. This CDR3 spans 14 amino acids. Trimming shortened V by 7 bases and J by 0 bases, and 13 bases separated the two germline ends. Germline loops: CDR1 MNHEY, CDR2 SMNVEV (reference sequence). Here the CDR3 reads CASTIIPPSYEQYF. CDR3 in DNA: TGTGCCAGCACCATAATTCCACCCTCCTACGAGCAGTACTTC.